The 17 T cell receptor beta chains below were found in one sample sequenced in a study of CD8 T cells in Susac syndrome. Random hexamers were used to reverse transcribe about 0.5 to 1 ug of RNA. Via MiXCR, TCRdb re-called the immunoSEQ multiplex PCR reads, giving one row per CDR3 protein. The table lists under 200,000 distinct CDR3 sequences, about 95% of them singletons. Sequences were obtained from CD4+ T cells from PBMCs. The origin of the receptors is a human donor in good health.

CDR3: CATSGQVTPQETQYF. The CDR3 coding sequence is TGTGCCACCAGCGGACAGGTGACTCCTCAAGAGACCCAGTACTTC. The genes are TRBV24-1 and TRBJ2-5, with 7 bases matching TRBD1. With V trimmed by 7 bases and J by 2 bases, 9 bases remained unmatched. CDR1 KGHDR and CDR2 SFDVKD come from the germline V gene. The CDR3 extends over 15 amino acids.

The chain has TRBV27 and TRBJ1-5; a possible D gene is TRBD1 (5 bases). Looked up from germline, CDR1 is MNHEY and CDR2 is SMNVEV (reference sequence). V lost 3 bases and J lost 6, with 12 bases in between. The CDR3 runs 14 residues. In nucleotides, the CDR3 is TGTGCCAGCAGTTTGGGACGCTTGCGTCAGCCCCAGCATTTT. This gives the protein CASSLGRLRQPQHF.

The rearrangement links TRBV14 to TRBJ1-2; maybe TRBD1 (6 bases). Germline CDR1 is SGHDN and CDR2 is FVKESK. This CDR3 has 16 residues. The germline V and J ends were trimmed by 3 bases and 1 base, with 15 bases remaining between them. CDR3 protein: CASSHRGQLVNYGYTF. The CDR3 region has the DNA TGTGCCAGCAGCCACCGTGGACAGCTAGTTAACTATGGCTACACCTTC.

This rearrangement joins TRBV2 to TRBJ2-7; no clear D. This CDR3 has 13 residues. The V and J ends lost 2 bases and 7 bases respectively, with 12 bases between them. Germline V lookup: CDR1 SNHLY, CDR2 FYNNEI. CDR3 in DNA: TGTGCCAGCAGTGAACCCTTTCGGGTTGAGCAGTACTTC. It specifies CASSEPFRVEQYF.

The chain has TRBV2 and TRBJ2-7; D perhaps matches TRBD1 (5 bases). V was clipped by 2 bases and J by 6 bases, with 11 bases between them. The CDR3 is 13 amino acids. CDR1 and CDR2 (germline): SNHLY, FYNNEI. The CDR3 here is CASSETVQGEQYF. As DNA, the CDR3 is TGTGCCAGCAGTGAAACGGTCCAGGGCGAGCAGTACTTC.

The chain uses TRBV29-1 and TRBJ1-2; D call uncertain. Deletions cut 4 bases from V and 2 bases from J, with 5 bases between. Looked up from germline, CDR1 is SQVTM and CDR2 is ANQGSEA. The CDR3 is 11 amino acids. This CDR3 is CSVGRNYGYTF. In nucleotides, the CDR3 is TGCAGCGTTGGCAGGAACTATGGCTACACCTTC.

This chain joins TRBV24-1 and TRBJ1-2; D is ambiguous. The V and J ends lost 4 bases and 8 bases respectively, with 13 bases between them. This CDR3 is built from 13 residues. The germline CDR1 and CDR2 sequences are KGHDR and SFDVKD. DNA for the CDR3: TGTGCCACCAGTGACCCGCCATACACGGGCTACACCTTC. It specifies CATSDPPYTGYTF.

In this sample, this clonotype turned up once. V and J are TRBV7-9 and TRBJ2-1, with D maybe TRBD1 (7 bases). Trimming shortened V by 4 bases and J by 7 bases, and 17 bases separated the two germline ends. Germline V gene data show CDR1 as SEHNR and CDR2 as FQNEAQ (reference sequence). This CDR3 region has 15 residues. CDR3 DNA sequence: TGTGCCAGCAGCTCAGACGCGACAGGGAGGAATGAGCAGTTCTTC. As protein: CASSSDATGRNEQFF.

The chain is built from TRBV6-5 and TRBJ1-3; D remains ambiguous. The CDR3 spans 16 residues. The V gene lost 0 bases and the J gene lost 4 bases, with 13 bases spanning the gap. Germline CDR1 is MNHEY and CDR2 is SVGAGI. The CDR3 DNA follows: TGTGCCAGCAGTTACTCGACGTTAACAGCCGGAAACACCATATATTTT. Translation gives CASSYSTLTAGNTIYF.

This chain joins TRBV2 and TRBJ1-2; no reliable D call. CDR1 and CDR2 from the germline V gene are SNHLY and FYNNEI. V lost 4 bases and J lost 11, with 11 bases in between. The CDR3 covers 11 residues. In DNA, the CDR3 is TGTGCCAGCAGTGGTCATCGGTTGTACACCTTC. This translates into CASSGHRLYTF. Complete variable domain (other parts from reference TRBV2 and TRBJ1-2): EPEVTQTPSHQVTQMGQEVILRCVPISNHLYFYWYRQILGQKVEFLVSFYNNEISEKSEIFDDQFSVERPDGSNFTLKIRSTKLEDSAMYFCASSGHRLYTFGSGTRLTVV.

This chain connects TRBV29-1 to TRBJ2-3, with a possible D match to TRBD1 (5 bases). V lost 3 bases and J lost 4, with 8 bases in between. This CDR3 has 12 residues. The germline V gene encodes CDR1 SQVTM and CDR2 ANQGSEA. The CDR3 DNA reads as TGCAGCGTTGAGCAGGGTGCAGATACGCAGTATTTT. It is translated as CSVEQGADTQYF.

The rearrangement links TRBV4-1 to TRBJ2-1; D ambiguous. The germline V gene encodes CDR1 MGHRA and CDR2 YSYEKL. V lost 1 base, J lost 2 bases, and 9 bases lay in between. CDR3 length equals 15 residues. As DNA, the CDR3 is TGCGCCAGCAGCCAAGGGGTAGAAGCCTACAATGAGCAGTTCTTC. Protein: CASSQGVEAYNEQFF.

CDR3: CASSLPQGAYEQYF. DNA of the CDR3: TGTGCCAGCAGTTTACCGCAGGGGGCCTACGAGCAGTACTTC. The V and J genes are TRBV12-3 or TRBV12-4 and TRBJ2-7; 7 bases are shared with TRBD1. The CDR3 sequence is 14 residues long. The J segment lost 2 bases and the V segment lost 2 bases, leaving 3 bases of the junction unmatched.

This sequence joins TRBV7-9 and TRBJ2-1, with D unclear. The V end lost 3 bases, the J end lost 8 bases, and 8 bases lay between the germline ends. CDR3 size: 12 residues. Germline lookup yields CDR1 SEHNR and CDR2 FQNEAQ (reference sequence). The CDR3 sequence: CASSFIVHEQFF. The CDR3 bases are TGTGCCAGCAGCTTTATCGTCCATGAGCAGTTCTTC.

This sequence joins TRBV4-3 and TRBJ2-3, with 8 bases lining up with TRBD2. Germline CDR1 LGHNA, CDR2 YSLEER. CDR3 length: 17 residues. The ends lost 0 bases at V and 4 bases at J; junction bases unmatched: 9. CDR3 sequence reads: CASSQDIRGGWPDTQYF. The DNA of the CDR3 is TGCGCCAGCAGCCAAGATATCCGGGGGGGCTGGCCAGATACGCAGTATTTT.

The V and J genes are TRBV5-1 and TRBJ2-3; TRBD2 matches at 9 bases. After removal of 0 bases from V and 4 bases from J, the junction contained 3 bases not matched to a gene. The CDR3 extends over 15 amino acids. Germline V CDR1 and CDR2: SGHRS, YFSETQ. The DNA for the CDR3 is TGCGCCAGCAGCTTGGCACTAGCGGGCGCAGATACGCAGTATTTT. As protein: CASSLALAGADTQYF.

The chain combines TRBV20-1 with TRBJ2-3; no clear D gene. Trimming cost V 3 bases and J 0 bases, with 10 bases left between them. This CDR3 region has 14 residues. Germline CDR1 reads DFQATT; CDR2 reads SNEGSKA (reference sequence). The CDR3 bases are TGCAGTGCTAGCGACTCCTCTAGCACAGATACGCAGTATTTT. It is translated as CSASDSSSTDTQYF.